The T cell receptor (beta chain) described here comes from a study of Tregs in tolerant kidney transplant recipients. Data came from immunoSEQ multiplex PCR; TCRdb stores just in-frame clones and leaves some out. The sample has about 110,000 clones, nearly 90% seen once. Germline-derived CDR1 and CDR2 are MGHRA and YSYEKL. The CDR3 contains 14 residues. Trimming pared 1 base from V and 1 base from J, leaving 8 bases between. This sequence originates from a human donor who received a combined kidney and bone marrow transplant. The rearrangement joins TRBV4-1 to TRBJ2-7, with D possibly TRBD2 on 6 matching bases. This sample comprised CD4+ T cells from blood, obtained before the transplant. The CDR3 region is CASSQAEGSYEQYF. Written as DNA, the CDR3 is TGCGCCAGCAGCCAAGCGGAGGGATCCTACGAGCAGTACTTC.